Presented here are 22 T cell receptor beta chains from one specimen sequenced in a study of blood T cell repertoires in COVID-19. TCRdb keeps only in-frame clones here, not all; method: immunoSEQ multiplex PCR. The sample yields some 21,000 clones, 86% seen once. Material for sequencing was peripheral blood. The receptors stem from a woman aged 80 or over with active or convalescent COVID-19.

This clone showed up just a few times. DNA for the CDR3: TGTGCCAGCAGCTTAGCGCTTAACAGGGGTACGACTGAAGCTTTCTTT. It yields the protein CASSLALNRGTTEAFF. The rearrangement uses TRBV7-2 and TRBJ1-1, with TRBD1 matching over 7 bases. Trimming took 0 bases from V and 5 from J; bases not matched to a gene: 9. This CDR3 comprises 16 residues. From germline, CDR1 is SGHTA and CDR2 FQGNSA.

The CDR3 is CASSFDRGYEQYF. In DNA, the CDR3 is TGTGCCAGCAGCTTCGACAGGGGCTACGAGCAGTACTTC. The chain couples TRBV7-3 to TRBJ2-7; 8 bases agree with TRBD1. V lost 3 bases, J lost 3 bases, and 1 base stayed unmatched. The CDR3 sequence is 13 residues long. Germline CDR1 reads SGHTA; CDR2 reads FQGTGA.

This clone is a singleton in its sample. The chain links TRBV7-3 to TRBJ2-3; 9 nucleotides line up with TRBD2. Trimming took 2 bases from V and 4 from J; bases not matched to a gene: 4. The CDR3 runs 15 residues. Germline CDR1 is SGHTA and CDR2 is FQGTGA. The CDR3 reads CASSLVAGVADTQYF. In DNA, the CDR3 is TGTGCCAGCAGCTTAGTAGCGGGAGTGGCAGATACGCAGTATTTT. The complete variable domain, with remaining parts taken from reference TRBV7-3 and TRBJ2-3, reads GAGVSQTPSNKVTEKGKYVELRCDPISGHTALYWYRQSLGQGPEFLIYFQGTGAADDSGLPNDRFFAVRPEGSVSTLKIQRTERGDSAVYLCASSLVAGVADTQYFGPGTRLTVL.

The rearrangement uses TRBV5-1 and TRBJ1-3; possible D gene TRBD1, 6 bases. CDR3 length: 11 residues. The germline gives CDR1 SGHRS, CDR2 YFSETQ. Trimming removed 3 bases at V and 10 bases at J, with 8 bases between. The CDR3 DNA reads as TGCGCCAGCAGCTCCGGGACAACCATATATTTT. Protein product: CASSSGTTIYF. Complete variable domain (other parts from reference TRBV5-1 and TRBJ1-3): KAGVTQTPRYLIKTRGQQVTLSCSPISGHRSVSWYQQTPGQGLQFLFEYFSETQRNKGNFPGRFSGRQFSNSRSEMNVSTLELGDSALYLCASSSGTTIYFGEGSWLTVV.

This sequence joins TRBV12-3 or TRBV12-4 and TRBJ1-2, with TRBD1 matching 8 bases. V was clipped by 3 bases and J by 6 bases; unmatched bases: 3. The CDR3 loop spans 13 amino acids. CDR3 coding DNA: TGTGCCAGCAGTTTGGACAGGGCCCATGGCTACACCTTC. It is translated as CASSLDRAHGYTF.

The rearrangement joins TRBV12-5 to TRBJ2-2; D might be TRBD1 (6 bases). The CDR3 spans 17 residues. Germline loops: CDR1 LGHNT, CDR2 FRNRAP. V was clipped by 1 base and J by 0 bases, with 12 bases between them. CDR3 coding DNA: TGTGCTAGTGGTTTGGGCGACAGGCCAACGAACACCGGGGAGCTGTTTTTT. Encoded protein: CASGLGDRPTNTGELFF.

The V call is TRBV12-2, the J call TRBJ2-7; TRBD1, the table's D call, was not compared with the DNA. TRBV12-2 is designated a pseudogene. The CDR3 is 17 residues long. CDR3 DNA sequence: TGTGCAAGTCGCGGCGCAGGGGACAGGGTCGAATCCTACGAGCAGTACTTC. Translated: CASRGAGDRVESYEQYF.

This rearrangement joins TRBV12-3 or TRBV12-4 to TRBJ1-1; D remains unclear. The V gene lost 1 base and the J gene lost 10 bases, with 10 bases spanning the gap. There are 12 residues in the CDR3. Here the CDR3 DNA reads TGTGCCAGCAGTTTAGGGCCAACGGGAGCTTTCTTT. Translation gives CASSLGPTGAFF.

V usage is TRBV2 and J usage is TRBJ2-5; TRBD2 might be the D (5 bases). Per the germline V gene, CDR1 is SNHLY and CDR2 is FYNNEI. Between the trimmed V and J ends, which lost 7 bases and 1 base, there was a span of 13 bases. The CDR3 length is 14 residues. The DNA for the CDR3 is TGTGCCAGCACGGGGATCAGTTCCCAAGAGACCCAGTACTTC. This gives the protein CASTGISSQETQYF.

CDR3 in DNA: TGTGCCAGCAGCTTGGCTAGCGGGACTAGAGATACGCAGTATTTT. This encodes CASSLASGTRDTQYF. The gene calls are TRBV5-8 and TRBJ2-3; the match to TRBD2 covers 9 bases. With 0 bases clipped from V and 5 bases from J, the junction kept 4 bases outside the gene matches. This CDR3 spans 15 amino acids. Per the germline V gene, CDR1 is SGHTS and CDR2 is YDEGEE.

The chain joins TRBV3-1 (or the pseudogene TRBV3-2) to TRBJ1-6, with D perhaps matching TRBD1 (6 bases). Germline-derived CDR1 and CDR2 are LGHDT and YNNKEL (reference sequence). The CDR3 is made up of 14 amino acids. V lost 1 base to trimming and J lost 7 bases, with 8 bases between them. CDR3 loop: CASSQGDRNSPLHF. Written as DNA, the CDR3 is TGTGCCAGCAGCCAAGGCGACAGGAATTCACCCCTCCACTTT.

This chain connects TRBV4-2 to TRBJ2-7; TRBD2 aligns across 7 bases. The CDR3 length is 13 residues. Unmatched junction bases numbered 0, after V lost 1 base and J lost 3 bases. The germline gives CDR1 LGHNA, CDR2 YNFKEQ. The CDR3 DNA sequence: TGTGCCAGCAGCCAAGGCGGGGGCTACGAGCAGTACTTC. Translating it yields CASSQGGGYEQYF.

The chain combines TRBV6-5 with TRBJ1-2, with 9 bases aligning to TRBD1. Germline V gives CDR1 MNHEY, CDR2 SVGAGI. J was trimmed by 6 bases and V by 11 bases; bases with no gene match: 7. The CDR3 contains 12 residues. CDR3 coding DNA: TGTGCCTCCCACGGGACAGGGCATGGCTACACCTTC. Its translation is CASHGTGHGYTF.

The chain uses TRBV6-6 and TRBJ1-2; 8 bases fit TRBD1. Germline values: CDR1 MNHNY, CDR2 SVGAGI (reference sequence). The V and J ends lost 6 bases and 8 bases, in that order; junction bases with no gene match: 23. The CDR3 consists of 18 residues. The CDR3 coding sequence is TGTGCCAGCAGCCGACAGAACTTACGCAGGGGGCTGGGGTACGGCTACACCTTC. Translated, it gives CASSRQNLRRGLGYGYTF.

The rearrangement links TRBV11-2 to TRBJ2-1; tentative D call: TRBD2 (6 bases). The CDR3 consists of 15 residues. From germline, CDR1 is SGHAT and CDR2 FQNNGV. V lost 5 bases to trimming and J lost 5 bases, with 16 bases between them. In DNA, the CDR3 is TGTGCCAGCAGCCCCACGGTAGGCGGGGACAATGAGCAGTTCTTC. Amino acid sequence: CASSPTVGGDNEQFF.

Here the CDR3 reads CASSFGTGRDIQYF. The CDR3 region has the DNA TGCGCCAGCAGCTTTGGGACAGGGAGGGACATTCAGTACTTC. V gene TRBV5-1 combines with J gene TRBJ2-4, with TRBD1 identical over 9 bases. The germline V gene encodes CDR1 SGHRS and CDR2 YFSETQ. This CDR3 contains 14 residues. The junction had 5 bases not matched to a gene; V was cut back by 2 bases and J by 8 bases.

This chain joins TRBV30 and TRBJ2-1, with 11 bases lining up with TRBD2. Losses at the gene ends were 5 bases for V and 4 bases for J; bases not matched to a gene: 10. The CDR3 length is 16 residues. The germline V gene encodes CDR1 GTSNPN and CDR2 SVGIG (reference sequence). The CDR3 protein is CAWRRTSGHSYNEQFF. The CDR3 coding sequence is TGTGCCTGGCGCCGGACTAGCGGGCACTCTTACAATGAGCAGTTCTTC.

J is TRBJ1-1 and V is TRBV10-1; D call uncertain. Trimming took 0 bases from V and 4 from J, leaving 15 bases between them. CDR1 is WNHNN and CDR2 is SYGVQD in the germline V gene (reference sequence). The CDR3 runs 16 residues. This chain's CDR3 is CASSESDPDSLTEAFF. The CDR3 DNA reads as TGCGCCAGCAGTGAGTCGGATCCGGACTCTCTCACTGAAGCTTTCTTT.

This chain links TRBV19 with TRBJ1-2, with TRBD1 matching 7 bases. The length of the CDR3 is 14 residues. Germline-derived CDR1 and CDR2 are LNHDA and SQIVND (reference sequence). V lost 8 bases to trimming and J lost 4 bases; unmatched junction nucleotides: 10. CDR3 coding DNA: TGTGCCAGTGGAGAGGACAGGACGTCCTATGGCTACACCTTC. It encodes CASGEDRTSYGYTF. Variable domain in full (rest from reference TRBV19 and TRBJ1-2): DGGITQSPKYLFRKEGQNVTLSCEQNLNHDAMYWYRQDPGQGLRLIYYSQIVNDFQKGDIAEGYSVSREKKESFPLTVTSAQKNPTAFYLCASGEDRTSYGYTFGSGTRLTVV.

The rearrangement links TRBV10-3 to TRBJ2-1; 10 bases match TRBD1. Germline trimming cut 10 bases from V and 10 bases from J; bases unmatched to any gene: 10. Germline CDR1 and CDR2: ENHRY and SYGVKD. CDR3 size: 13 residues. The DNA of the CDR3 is TGTGCCACGTGGGACAGGGGAAAAGGGGAGCAGTTCTTC. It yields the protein CATWDRGKGEQFF.

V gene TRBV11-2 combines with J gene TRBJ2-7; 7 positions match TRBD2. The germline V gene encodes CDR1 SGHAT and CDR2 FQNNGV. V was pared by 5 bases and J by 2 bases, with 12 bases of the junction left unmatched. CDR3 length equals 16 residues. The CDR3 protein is CASSASGWGGAYEQYF. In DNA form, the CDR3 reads TGTGCCAGCAGCGCTAGTGGGTGGGGAGGGGCCTACGAGCAGTACTTC.

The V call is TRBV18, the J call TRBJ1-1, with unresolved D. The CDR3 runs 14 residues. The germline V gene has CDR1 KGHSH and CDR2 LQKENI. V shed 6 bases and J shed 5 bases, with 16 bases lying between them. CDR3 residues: CASSKAGERTEAFF. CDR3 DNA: TGTGCCAGCTCTAAGGCCGGGGAGAGGACTGAAGCTTTCTTT.